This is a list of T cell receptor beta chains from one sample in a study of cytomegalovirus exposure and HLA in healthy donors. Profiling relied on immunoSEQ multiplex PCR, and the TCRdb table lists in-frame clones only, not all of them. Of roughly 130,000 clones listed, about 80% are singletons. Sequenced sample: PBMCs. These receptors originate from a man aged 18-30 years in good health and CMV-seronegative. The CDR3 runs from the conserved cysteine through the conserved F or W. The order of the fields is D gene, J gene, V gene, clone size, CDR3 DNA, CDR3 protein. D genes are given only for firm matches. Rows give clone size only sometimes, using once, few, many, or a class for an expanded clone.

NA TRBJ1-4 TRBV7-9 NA TGTGCCAGCAGCTTGGGGGGTACTAATGAAAAACTGTTTTTT CASSLGGTNEKLFF
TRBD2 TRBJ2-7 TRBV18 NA TGTGCCAGCTCACCAATCCTAGCGGGACACCACGAGCAGTACTTC CASSPILAGHHEQYF
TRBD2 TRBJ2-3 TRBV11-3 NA TGTGCCAGCAGCCGAACTAGCGGGAGGGACACAGATACGCAGTATTTT CASSRTSGRDTDTQYF
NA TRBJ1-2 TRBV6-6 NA TGTGCCAGCAGGGACACTAACTATGGCTACACCTTC CASRDTNYGYTF
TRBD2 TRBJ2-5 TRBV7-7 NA TGTGCTAGCAGCGAGACTAGCGGGCGACAAGAGACCCAGTACTTC CASSETSGRQETQYF
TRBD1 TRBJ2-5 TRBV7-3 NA TGTGCCAGCAGCTTAGGACAGGGGGCGTTAAATCAGTACTTC CASSLGQGALNQYF
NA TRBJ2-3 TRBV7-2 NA TGTGCCAGCAGCTTCAGGGCCGGTGCGGCAGATACGCAGTATTTT CASSFRAGAADTQYF
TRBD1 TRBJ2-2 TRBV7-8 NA TGTGCCAGCAGCTTAGCGCCAGGACAGGGGACCGGGGAGCTGTTTTTT CASSLAPGQGTGELFF
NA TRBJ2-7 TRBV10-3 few TGTGCCATCAGTGTCCCCTTGGACAATGTTAACGTGCAGTACTTC CAISVPLDNVNVQYF
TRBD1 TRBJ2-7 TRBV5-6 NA TGTGCCAGCAGCCCCCTTGACAGGGGTAGGTACGAGCAGTACTTC CASSPLDRGRYEQYF
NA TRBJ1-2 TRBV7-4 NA TGTGCCACCGAGAGGGACACCTGGTGCTATGGCTACACCTTC CATERDTWCYGYTF
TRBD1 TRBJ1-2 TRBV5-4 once TGTGCCAGCAGCATACGGACAGGGGGGGATGGCTACACCTTC CASSIRTGGDGYTF
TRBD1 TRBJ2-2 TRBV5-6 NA TGTGCCAGCAGCAACTCCGGGACAGGGGTGTGGGAGCTGTTTTTT CASSNSGTGVWELFF
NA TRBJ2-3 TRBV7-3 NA TGTGCCAGCAGCTTAACTCAGGGCTCAGATACGCAGTATTTT CASSLTQGSDTQYF
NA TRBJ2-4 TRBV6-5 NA TGTGCCAGCAGTTACTATGGGGGGTCCAAAAACATTCAGTACTTC CASSYYGGSKNIQYF
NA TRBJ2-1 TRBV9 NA TGTGCCAGCAGCGGCGGTCGGGAATCCTACAATGAGCAGTTCTTC CASSGGRESYNEQFF
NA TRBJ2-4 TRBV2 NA TGTGCCAGCAGCCAGGACAGTCGAATAGCCAAAAACATTCAGTACTTC CASSQDSRIAKNIQYF
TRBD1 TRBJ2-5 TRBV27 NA TGTGCCAGACTACAGGGGGTTCAAGAGACCCAGTACTTC CARLQGVQETQYF
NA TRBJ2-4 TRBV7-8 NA TGTGCCAGCAGCCATGAGTTGGGGCAGCGATACTTC CASSHELGQRYF
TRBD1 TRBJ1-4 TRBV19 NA TGTGCCAGTAGTGAACAGGGGGCTCGGGAAAAACTGTTTTTT CASSEQGAREKLFF
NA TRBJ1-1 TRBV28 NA TGTGCCAGCAGTCCCAGGGCATACATGAACACTGAAGCTTTCTTT CASSPRAYMNTEAFF
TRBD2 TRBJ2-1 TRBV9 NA TGTGCCAGTAACCCTAGCGGGAGTAATGAGCAGTTCTTC CASNPSGSNEQFF
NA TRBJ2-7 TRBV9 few TGTGCCAGCAGCGCTTCACAGGGGGGGACGTCCTACGAGCAGTACTTC CASSASQGGTSYEQYF
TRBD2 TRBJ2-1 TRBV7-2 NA TGTGCCAGCAGCCCTTGGGCTGGTAGCGGGAGGACTGATGAGCAGTTCTTC CASSPWAGSGRTDEQFF
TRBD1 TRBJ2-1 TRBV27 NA TGTGCCAGCAGTTTACAGGGGGACTACAATGAGCAGTTCTTC CASSLQGDYNEQFF
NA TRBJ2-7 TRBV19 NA TGTGCCAGTAGTGTCGCGGACAGTTACTACGAGCAGTACTTC CASSVADSYYEQYF
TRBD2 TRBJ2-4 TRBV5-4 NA TGTGCCAGCAGCTTAGCTAGCGGGGGGCCCCACTTTATTCAGTACTTC CASSLASGGPHFIQYF
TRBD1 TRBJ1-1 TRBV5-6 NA TGTGCCAGCAGCCCCCTAGGGACAGGGTACACTGAAGCTTTCTTT CASSPLGTGYTEAFF
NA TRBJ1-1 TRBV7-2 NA TGTGCCAGCAGCTTTCCCTGGACGGGGACTGAAGCTTTCTTT CASSFPWTGTEAFF
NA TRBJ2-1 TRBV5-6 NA TGTGCCAGCAGTCGCTGGAGTAGCGGAAGCTCCTACAATGAGCAGTTCTTC CASSRWSSGSSYNEQFF
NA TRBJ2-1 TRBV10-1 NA TGCGCCAGCAGTGATAACGGAGGCTCCTACAATGAGCAGTTCTTC CASSDNGGSYNEQFF
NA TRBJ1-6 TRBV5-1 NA TGCGCCAGCAGCTTTCAGGGGTCCTATAATTCACCCCTCCACTTT CASSFQGSYNSPLHF
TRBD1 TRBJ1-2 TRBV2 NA TGTGCCAGCAGTTCTGAGAAAACCGGGACAGGGGGGGCTGGCTACACCTTC CASSSEKTGTGGAGYTF
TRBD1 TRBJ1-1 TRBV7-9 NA TGTGCCAGCAGGCTACAGGGGGACACTGAAGCTTTCTTT CASRLQGDTEAFF
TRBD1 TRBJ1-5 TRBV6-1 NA TGTGCCAGCCATAGGGGGCAATCAGCCCCAGCATTT CASHRGQSAPAF
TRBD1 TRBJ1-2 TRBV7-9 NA TGTGCCAGCAGCTTATACTCCGGGACAGGGGGCGCTGGCTACACCTTC CASSLYSGTGGAGYTF
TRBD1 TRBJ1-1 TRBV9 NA TGTGCCAGCAGCCCGGGACAGGGGGTGGTCACTGAAGCTTTCTTT CASSPGQGVVTEAFF
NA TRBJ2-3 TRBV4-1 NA TGCGCCAGCAGCCAAGGTGTGGGCGCGCAGTATTTT CASSQGVGAQYF
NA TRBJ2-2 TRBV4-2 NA TGTGCCAGCAGCCAACCGGGACTCCAGAACACCGGGGAGCTGTTTTTT CASSQPGLQNTGELFF
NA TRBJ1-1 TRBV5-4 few TGTGCCAGCAGCTACTTCCTCGGGGACACTGAAGCTTTCTTT CASSYFLGDTEAFF
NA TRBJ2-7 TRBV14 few TGTGCCAGCAGCCAAGATGGCGGGACAGCTGGCGAGCAGTACTTC CASSQDGGTAGEQYF
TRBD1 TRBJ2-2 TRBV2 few TGTGCCAGCACTGAGGGGACAGTGAACACCGGGGAGCTGTTTTTT CASTEGTVNTGELFF
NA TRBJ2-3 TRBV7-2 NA TGTGCCAGCAGCTTAGCGGGCCCAGATACGCAGTATTTT CASSLAGPDTQYF
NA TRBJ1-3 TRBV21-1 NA TGTGCCAGCAGGGGTGTCAGGTTCTGCTCTGGAAACACCATATATTTT CASRGVRFCSGNTIYF
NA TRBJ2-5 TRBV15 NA TGTGCCACCAGCAGAGATAAAACATTGCGGGACCAAGAGACCCAGTACTTC CATSRDKTLRDQETQYF
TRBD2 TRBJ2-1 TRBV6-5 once TGTGCCAGCAGTTATAGCGGGAGGCCCTCCTACAATGAGCAGTTCTTC CASSYSGRPSYNEQFF
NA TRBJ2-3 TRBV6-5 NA TGTGCCAGCAGTTACGTATTGGGGGGAGATACGCAGTATTTT CASSYVLGGDTQYF
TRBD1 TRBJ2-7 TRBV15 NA TGTGCCACCAGCATTAGGACAGGGAGAAACGAGCAGTACTTC CATSIRTGRNEQYF
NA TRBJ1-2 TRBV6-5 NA TGTGCCAGCAAGAAAGGGCAGGGAACGTTAGGCTACACCTTC CASKKGQGTLGYTF